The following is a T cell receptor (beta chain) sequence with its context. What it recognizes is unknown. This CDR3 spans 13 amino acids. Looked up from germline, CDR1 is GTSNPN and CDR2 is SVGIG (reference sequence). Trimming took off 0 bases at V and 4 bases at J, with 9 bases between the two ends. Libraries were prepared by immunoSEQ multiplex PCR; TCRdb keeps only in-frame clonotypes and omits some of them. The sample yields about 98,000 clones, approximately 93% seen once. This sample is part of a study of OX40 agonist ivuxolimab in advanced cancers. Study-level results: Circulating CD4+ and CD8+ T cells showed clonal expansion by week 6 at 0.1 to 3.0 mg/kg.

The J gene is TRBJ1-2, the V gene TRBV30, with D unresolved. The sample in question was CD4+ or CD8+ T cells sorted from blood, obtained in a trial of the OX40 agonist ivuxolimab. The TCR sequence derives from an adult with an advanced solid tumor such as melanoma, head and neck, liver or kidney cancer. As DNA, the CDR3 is TGTGCCTGGAGTGTATCAGAGCCCTATGGCTACACCTTC. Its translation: CAWSVSEPYGYTF.